The following is a TCR beta chain sequence with its context. Its antigen remains unknown. This sample was included in a study of cytomegalovirus exposure and HLA in healthy donors. Whole-study results and caveats: At a 0.05 false discovery rate, a later analysis found 18,000 or so TCR beta sequences to be associated with HLA alleles.

Germline values: CDR1 SGHVS, CDR2 FQNEAQ. This CDR3 has 14 residues. Trimming removed 1 base from V and 6 bases from J, with 9 bases in between. The donors, nominally healthy at sampling, likely had unrecorded immune exposures. Primers: 60 Vbeta forward and 13 Jbeta reverse. TCRdb's copy holds only in-frame clones and misses some; the assay was immunoSEQ multiplex PCR. The profile shows roughly 180,000 clones, 75% to 80% of them singletons. The clonotype originates from a middle-aged man in good health and CMV-seropositive. The gene calls are TRBV7-8 and TRBJ2-2; D gene uncertain. Material for sequencing was PBMCs. The CDR3 DNA reads as TGTGCCAGCAGCTTAGTGCAGGCCCCCGGGGAGCTGTTTTTT. Its translation is CASSLVQAPGELFF.